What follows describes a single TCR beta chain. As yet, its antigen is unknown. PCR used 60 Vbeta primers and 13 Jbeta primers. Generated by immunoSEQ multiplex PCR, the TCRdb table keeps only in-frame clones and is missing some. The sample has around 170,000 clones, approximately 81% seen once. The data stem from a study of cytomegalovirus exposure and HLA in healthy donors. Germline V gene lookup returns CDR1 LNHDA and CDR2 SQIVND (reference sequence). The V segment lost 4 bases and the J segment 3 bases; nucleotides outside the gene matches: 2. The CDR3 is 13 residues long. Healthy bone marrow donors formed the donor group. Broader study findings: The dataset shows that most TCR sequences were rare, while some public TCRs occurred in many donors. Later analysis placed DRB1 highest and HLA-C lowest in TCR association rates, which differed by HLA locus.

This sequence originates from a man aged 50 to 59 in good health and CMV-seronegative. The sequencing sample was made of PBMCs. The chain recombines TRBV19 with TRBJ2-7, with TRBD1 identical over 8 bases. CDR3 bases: TGTGCCAGTAGTACCGGACAGGGCTACGAGCAGTACTTC. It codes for CASSTGQGYEQYF.